The present TCR beta chain was sequenced within a study of blood T cells in healthy people across ages. Findings and limits, study-wide: PBMC samples, being unsorted, prevented any conclusive comparison of naive and antigen-experienced cells. The unknown donor CMV status may have confounded expanded clonotype changes. Older age coincided with a roughly linear decline in TCR beta diversity per million T cells.

The V gene's germline CDR1 is ENHRY and CDR2 SYGVKD. CDR3 length: 15 amino acids. V lost 2 bases and J lost 2, with 10 bases in between. PBMCs numbering at least 7 million were isolated per sample. Then a second PCR, running about 6 to 11 cycles, was carried out with a sample-barcoded 5' primer and a J-beta primer mix. Each CDR3 protein gets one entry after TCRdb re-called the 5' RACE reads with MiXCR. Altogether 550,000 to 650,000 distinct CDR3 sequences are present, about 28% being singletons, with the ten largest covering around 16%. This clonotype has more than one count but fewer than ten. Its specificity is unknown.

The origin of this receptor is an elderly woman in good health. Material: blood. The V and J genes are TRBV10-3 and TRBJ1-5, with D possibly matching TRBD1 (6 bases). The CDR3 loop reads CAISEGGAGNQPQHF. The CDR3 DNA is TGTGCCATCAGTGAGGGGGGCGCCGGCAATCAGCCCCAGCATTTT.